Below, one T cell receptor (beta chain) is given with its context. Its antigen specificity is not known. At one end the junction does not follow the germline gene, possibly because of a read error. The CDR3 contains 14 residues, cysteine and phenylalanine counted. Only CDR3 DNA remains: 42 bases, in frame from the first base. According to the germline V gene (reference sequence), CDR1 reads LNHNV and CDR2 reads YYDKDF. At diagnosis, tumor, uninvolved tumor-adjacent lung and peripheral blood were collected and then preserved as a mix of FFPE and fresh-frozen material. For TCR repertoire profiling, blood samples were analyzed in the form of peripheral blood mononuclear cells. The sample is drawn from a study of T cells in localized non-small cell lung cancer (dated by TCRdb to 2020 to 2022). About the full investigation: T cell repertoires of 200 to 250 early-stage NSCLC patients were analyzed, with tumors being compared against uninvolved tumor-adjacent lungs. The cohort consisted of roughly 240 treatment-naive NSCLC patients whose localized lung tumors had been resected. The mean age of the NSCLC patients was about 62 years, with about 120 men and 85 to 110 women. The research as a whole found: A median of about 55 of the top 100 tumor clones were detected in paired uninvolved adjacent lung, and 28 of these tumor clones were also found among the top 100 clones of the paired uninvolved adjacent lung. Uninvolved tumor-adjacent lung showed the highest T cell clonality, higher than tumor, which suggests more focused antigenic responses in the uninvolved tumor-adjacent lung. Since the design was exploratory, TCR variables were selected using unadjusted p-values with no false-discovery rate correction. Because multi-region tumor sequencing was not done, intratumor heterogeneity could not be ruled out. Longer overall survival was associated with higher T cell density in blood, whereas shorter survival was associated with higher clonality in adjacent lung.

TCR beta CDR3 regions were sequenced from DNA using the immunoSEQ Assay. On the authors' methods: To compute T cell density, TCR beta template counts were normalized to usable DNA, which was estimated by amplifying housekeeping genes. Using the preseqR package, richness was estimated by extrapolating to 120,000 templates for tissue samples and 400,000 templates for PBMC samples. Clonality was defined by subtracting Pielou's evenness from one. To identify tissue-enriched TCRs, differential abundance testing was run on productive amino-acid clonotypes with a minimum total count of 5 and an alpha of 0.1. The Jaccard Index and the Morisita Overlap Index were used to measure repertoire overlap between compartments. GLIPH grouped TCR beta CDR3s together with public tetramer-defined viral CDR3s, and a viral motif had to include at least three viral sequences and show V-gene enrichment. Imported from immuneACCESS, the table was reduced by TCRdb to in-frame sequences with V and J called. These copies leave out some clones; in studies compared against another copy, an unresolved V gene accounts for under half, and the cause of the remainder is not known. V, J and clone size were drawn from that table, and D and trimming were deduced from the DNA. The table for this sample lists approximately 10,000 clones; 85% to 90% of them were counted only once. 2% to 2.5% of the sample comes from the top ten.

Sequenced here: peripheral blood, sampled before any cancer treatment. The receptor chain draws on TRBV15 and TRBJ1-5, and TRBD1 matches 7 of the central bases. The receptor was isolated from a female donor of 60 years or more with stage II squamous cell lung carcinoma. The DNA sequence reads TGTGCCACCAGCGATCGGGACAGCAATCGGCCCCAGCATTTT. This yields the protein CATSDRDSNRPQHF.